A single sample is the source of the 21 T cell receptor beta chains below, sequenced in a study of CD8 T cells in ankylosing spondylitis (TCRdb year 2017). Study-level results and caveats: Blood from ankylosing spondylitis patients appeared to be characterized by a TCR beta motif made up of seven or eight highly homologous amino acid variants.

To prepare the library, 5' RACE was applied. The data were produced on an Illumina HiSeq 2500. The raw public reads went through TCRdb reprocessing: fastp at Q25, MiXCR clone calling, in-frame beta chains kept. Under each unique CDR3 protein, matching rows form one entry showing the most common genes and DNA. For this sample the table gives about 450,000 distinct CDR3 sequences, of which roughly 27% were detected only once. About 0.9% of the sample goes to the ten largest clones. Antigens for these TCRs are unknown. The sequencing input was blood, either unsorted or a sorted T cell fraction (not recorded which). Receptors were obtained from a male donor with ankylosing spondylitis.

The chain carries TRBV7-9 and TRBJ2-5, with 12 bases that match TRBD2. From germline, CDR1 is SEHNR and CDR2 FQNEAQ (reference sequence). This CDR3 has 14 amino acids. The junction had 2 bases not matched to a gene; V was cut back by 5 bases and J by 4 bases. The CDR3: CASSETSGRETQYF. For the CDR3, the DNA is TGTGCCAGCAGCGAGACTAGCGGGAGAGAGACCCAGTACTTC. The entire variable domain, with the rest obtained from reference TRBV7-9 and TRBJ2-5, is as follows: DTGVSQNPRHKITKRGQNVTFRCDPISEHNRLYWYRQTLGQGPEFLTYFQNEAQLEKSRLLSDRFSAERPKGSFSTLEIQRTEQGDSAMYLCASSETSGRETQYFGPGTRLLVL.

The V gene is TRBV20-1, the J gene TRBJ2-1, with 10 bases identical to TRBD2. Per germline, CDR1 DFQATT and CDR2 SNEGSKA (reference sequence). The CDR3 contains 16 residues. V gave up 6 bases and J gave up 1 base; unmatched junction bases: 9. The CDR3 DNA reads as TGCAGTGCCCCACCGGCTAGCGGGAGATCCTACAATGAGCAGTTCTTC. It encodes CSAPPASGRSYNEQFF.

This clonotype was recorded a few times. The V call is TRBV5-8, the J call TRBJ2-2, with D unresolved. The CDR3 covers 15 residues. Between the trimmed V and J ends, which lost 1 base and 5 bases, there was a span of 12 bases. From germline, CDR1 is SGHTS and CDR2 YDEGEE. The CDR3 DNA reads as TGTGCCAGCAGCTTGAGTGGGCCGGGTACCGGGGAGCTGTTTTTT. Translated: CASSLSGPGTGELFF.

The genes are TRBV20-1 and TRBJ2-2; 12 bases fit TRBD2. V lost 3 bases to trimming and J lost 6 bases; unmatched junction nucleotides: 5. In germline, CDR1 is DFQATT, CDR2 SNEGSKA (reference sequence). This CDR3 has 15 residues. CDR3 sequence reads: CSARGTSGRPGELFF. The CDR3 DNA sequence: TGCAGTGCTAGGGGCACTAGCGGGAGGCCCGGGGAGCTGTTTTTT.

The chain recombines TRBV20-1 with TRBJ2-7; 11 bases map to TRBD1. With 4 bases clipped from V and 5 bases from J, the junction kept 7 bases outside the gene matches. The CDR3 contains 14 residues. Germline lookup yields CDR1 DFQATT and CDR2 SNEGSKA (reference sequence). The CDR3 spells CSAIKGQGANEQYF. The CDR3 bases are TGCAGTGCTATAAAAGGACAGGGGGCTAACGAGCAGTACTTC.

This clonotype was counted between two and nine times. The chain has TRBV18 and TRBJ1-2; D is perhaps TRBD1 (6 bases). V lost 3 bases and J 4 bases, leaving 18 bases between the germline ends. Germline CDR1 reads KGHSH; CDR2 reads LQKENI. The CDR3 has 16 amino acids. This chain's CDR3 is CASSPRNQGKIYGYTF. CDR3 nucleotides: TGTGCCAGCTCACCCAGGAATCAGGGGAAAATCTATGGCTACACCTTC.

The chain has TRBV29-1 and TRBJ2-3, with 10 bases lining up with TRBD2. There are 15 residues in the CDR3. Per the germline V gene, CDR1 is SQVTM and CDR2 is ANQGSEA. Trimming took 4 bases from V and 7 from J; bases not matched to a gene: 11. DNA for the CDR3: TGCAGCGTTGGGGCGCGGACTAGCGGTTCGAATACGCAGTATTTT. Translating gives CSVGARTSGSNTQYF.

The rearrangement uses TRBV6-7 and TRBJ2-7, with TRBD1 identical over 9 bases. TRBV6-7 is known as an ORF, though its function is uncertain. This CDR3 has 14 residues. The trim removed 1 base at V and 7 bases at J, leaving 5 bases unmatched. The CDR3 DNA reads TGTGCCAGCAGTTACTTGACAGGGGGTCTGGAGCAGTACTTC. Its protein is CASSYLTGGLEQYF.

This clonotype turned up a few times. The CDR3 loop reads CASNPDLNEKLFF. The CDR3 DNA sequence: TGTGCCAGCAACCCGGACCTGAATGAAAAACTGTTTTTT. The chain is built from TRBV28 and TRBJ1-4; D remains ambiguous. Deletions cut 7 bases from V and 5 bases from J, with 11 bases between. This CDR3 is built from 13 residues. Per germline, CDR1 MDHEN and CDR2 SYDVKM.

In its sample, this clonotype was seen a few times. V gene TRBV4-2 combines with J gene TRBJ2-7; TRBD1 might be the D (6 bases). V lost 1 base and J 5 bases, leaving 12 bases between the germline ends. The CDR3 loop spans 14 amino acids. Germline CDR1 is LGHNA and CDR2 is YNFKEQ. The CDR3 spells CASSQGGGRHEQYF. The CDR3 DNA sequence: TGTGCCAGCAGCCAAGGAGGGGGACGGCACGAGCAGTACTTC.

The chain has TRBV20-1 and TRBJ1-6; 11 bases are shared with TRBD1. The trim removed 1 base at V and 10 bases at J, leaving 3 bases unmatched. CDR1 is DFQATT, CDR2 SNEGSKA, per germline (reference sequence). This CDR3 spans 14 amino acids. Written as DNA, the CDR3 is TGCAGTGCTAGAGCGGGACAGGGGGAATCACCCCTCCACTTT. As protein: CSARAGQGESPLHF.

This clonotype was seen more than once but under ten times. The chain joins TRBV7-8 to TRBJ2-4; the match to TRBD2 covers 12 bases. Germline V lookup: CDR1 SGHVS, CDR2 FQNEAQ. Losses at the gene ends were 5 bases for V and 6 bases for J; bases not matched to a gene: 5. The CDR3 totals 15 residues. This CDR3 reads CASSPSGRGRNIQYF. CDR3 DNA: TGTGCCAGCAGCCCTAGCGGGAGGGGTAGAAACATTCAGTACTTC.

DNA for the CDR3: TGCAGTGCTCCCGATGGGACTAGCGGTTACAATGAGCAGTTCTTC. Translating gives CSAPDGTSGYNEQFF. The genes are TRBV20-1 and TRBJ2-1; 11 bases align to TRBD2. Trimming cost V 5 bases and J 4 bases; bases outside gene matches: 7. This CDR3 region has 15 residues. Germline-derived CDR1 and CDR2 are DFQATT and SNEGSKA (reference sequence).

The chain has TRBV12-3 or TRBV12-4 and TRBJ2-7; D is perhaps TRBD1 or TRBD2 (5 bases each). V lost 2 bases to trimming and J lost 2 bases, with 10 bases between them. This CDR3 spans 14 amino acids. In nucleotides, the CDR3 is TGTGCCAGCAGTTTATCTGGGGGTGCCTACGAGCAGTACTTC. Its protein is CASSLSGGAYEQYF.

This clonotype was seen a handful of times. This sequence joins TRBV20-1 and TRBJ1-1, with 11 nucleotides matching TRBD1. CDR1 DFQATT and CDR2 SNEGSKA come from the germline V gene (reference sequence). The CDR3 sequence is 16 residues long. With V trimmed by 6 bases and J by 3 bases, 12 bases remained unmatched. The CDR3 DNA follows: TGCAGTGCCATGGACAGGGGGCGAGTAGTAGACACTGAAGCTTTCTTT. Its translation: CSAMDRGRVVDTEAFF.

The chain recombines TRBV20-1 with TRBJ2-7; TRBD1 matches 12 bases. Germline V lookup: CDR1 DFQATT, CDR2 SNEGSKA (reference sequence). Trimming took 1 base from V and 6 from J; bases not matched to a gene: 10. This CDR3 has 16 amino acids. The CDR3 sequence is CSARVRSGTGGSEQYF. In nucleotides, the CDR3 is TGCAGTGCTAGAGTCCGATCCGGGACAGGGGGCTCCGAGCAGTACTTC.

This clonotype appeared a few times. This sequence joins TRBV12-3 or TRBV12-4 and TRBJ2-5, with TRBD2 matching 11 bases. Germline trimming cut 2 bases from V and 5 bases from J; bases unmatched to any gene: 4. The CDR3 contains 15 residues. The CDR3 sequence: CASSLPSGGRETQYF. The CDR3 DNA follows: TGTGCCAGCAGTTTACCTAGCGGGGGGCGGGAGACCCAGTACTTC.

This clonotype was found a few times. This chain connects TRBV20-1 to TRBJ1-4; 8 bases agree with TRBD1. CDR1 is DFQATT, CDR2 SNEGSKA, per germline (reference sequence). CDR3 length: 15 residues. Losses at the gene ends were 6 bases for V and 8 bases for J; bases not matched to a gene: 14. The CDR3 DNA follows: TGCAGTGCCGCACGCCCGACAGGGGAGATGGAAAAACTGTTTTTT. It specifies CSAARPTGEMEKLFF.

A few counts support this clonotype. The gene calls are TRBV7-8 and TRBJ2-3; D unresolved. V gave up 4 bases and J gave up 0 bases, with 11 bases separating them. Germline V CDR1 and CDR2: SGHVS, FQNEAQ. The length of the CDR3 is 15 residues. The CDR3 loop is CASSSLYSSTDTQYF. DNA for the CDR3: TGTGCCAGCAGCTCGCTATATTCTAGCACAGATACGCAGTATTTT.

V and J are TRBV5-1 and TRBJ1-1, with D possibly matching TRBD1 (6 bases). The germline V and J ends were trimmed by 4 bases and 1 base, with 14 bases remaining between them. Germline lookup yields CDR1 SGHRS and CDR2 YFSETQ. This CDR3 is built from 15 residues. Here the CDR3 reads CASSRDINGNTEAFF. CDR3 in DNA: TGCGCCAGCAGCCGGGACATAAATGGGAACACTGAAGCTTTCTTT.

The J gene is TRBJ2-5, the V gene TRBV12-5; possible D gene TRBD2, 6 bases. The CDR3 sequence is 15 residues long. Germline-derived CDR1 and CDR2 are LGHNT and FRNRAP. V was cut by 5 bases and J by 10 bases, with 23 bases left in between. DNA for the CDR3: TGTGCTAGTGGTGTAGGACCTCCAACGGGGGAGGTCCAGTACTTC. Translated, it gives CASGVGPPTGEVQYF.